Here is one T cell receptor beta chain with its context. No antigen is known for it. V dropped 6 bases and J dropped 0; count of bases not matched to a gene: 7. The CDR3 has 16 amino acids. The V gene's germline CDR1 is KGHSH and CDR2 LQKENI. This sample was included in a study of T cell responses to AZD1222 COVID-19 vaccine. Findings and caveats of the study: Donors in the cohort were predominantly white British and more often female, and clonal diversity was possibly underestimated. Once two AZD1222 doses were given, Spike-specific TCR breadth and depth went up. The repertoires were collected only after the peak T cell response.

Profiled with immunoSEQ multiplex PCR; TCRdb holds only in-frame clones, not every one. Of some 61,000 clones in the sample, roughly 90% were seen once. The receptor comes from an adult in good health. The sequencing here drew on peripheral blood, taken on day 0 of AZD1222 vaccination. The rearrangement joins TRBV18 to TRBJ1-4; 7 positions match TRBD1. The CDR3 coding sequence is TGTGCCAGCTCCCTTGGACAGGTGGCAACTAATGAAAAACTGTTTTTT. Translating gives CASSLGQVATNEKLFF. Drawing the rest from reference TRBV18 and TRBJ1-4, the complete variable domain is NAGVMQNPRHLVRRRGQEARLRCSPMKGHSHVYWYRQLPEEGLKFMVYLQKENIIDESGMPKERFSAEFPKEGPSILRIQQVVRGDSAAYFCASSLGQVATNEKLFFGSGTQLSVL.